A selection of T cell receptor beta chains follows, all from one sample in a study of blood T cell dynamics during melanoma immunotherapy. Assay: immunoSEQ multiplex PCR; the TCRdb copy retains only in-frame clones and omits some. This table has about 15,000 clones, under 90% appearing once. The sequencing here drew on blood, taken from a patient treated with checkpoint blockade. The receptors were gathered from a human donor with melanoma. The CDR3 runs from the conserved cysteine through the conserved F or W. The D gene is left open where the match is weak. Clone size is given for some rows only: seen once, a few or many times, or a class if the clone is expanded.

d_gene: .; abundance: .; v_gene: TRBV27; j_gene: TRBJ1-1; CDR3nt: TGTGCCAGCAGTTATTGGGGTAACACTGAAGCTTTCTTT; CDR3aa: CASSYWGNTEAFF
d_gene: .; abundance: .; v_gene: TRBV14; j_gene: TRBJ2-3; CDR3nt: TGTGCCAGCAGCCTTACAGATACGCAGTATTTT; CDR3aa: CASSLTDTQYF
d_gene: .; abundance: .; v_gene: TRBV10-3; j_gene: TRBJ1-1; CDR3nt: TGTGCCAGCAGTCAAAGGGGATTGGACACTGAAGCTTTCTTT; CDR3aa: CASSQRGLDTEAFF
d_gene: .; abundance: .; v_gene: TRBV5-1; j_gene: TRBJ2-7; CDR3nt: TGCGCCAGCAGCTTGGTTACAGGGACCTACGAGCAGTACTTC; CDR3aa: CASSLVTGTYEQYF
d_gene: .; abundance: .; v_gene: TRBV19; j_gene: TRBJ1-5; CDR3nt: TGTGCCAGTATCGGTCCGGGGAATCAGCCCCAGCATTTT; CDR3aa: CASIGPGNQPQHF
d_gene: TRBD2; abundance: .; v_gene: TRBV14; j_gene: TRBJ2-3; CDR3nt: TGTGCCAGCAACCTAGCGGGGGGCACAGATACGCAGTATTTT; CDR3aa: CASNLAGGTDTQYF
d_gene: TRBD1; abundance: .; v_gene: TRBV19; j_gene: TRBJ2-3; CDR3nt: TGTGCCAGTAGCCTTAGGGCGACAGGGGGGACAGATACGCAGTATTTT; CDR3aa: CASSLRATGGTDTQYF
d_gene: .; abundance: .; v_gene: TRBV6-1; j_gene: TRBJ1-1; CDR3nt: TGTGCCAGCAGTCCCTGGGGTTTTTCAGCTGAAGCTTTCTTT; CDR3aa: CASSPWGFSAEAFF
d_gene: .; abundance: .; v_gene: TRBV10-3; j_gene: TRBJ1-6; CDR3nt: TGTGCCATCAGTGAGTCGTCGGGGGGCGAATCACCCCTCCACTTT; CDR3aa: CAISESSGGESPLHF
d_gene: .; abundance: few; v_gene: TRBV19; j_gene: TRBJ1-2; CDR3nt: TGTGCCAGTAGACGGACAGCCTATGGCTACACCTTC; CDR3aa: CASRRTAYGYTF
d_gene: TRBD1; abundance: .; v_gene: TRBV19; j_gene: TRBJ2-7; CDR3nt: TGTGCCAGTAGTACCCCAGGGACAGGGACGAGAGAGCAGTACTTC; CDR3aa: CASSTPGTGTREQYF
d_gene: .; abundance: .; v_gene: TRBV28; j_gene: TRBJ2-1; CDR3nt: TGTGCCAGCAGTTCCCCGCTGCGGGTAGACTCCTACAATGAGCAGTTCTTC; CDR3aa: CASSSPLRVDSYNEQFF
d_gene: TRBD2; abundance: .; v_gene: TRBV30; j_gene: TRBJ2-7; CDR3nt: TGTGCCTGGAGTGGGGGGGGGTACTCGGTCGAGCAGTACTTC; CDR3aa: CAWSGGGYSVEQYF
d_gene: .; abundance: .; v_gene: TRBV5-4; j_gene: TRBJ2-1; CDR3nt: TGTGCCAGCAGGGCCTTACCGGGACGGAACTACAATGAGCAGTTCTTC; CDR3aa: CASRALPGRNYNEQFF
d_gene: .; abundance: .; v_gene: TRBV15; j_gene: TRBJ1-3; CDR3nt: TGTGCCACCAGTCAGGCTTCAACCATATATTTT; CDR3aa: CATSQASTIYF
d_gene: TRBD1; abundance: .; v_gene: TRBV25-1; j_gene: TRBJ2-7; CDR3nt: TGTGCCAGCAGTGAATCCGGGGGACAGGGCTACGAGCAGTACTTC; CDR3aa: CASSESGGQGYEQYF
d_gene: TRBD2; abundance: .; v_gene: TRBV6-4; j_gene: TRBJ2-3; CDR3nt: TGTGCCAGCAGTTCAGCGGGGGGCTCAGATACGCAGTATTTT; CDR3aa: CASSSAGGSDTQYF
d_gene: .; abundance: .; v_gene: TRBV5-1; j_gene: TRBJ2-7; CDR3nt: TGCGCCAGCAGCTTGGTGGAACAGGGACTCTACGAGCAGTACTTC; CDR3aa: CASSLVEQGLYEQYF
d_gene: .; abundance: .; v_gene: TRBV27; j_gene: TRBJ2-7; CDR3nt: TGTGCCAGCAGTCACGCACGGGTAGGGGGTGTGACCTACGAGCAGTACTTC; CDR3aa: CASSHARVGGVTYEQYF
d_gene: .; abundance: .; v_gene: TRBV7-9; j_gene: TRBJ1-4; CDR3nt: TGTGCCAGCAGCTTAGGTCGATCTGAGGGTGAAAAACTGTTTTTT; CDR3aa: CASSLGRSEGEKLFF
d_gene: TRBD1; abundance: .; v_gene: TRBV2; j_gene: TRBJ1-5; CDR3nt: TGTGCCAGCAGGCCCCCGGGACAGAGATTTCCGCCCCAGCATTTT; CDR3aa: CASRPPGQRFPPQHF
d_gene: TRBD1; abundance: once; v_gene: TRBV28; j_gene: TRBJ1-3; CDR3nt: TGTGCCAGCAGTTTATTCGACAGGGGTCCCGGAAACACCATATATTTT; CDR3aa: CASSLFDRGPGNTIYF
d_gene: .; abundance: .; v_gene: TRBV28; j_gene: TRBJ1-5; CDR3nt: TGTGCCAGCAGTTTTGAATTGGGGGTAGGCAATCAGCCCCAGCATTTT; CDR3aa: CASSFELGVGNQPQHF
d_gene: .; abundance: .; v_gene: TRBV19; j_gene: TRBJ2-2; CDR3nt: TGTGCCAGTAGTAACAGGGATAACACCGGGGAGCTGTTTTTT; CDR3aa: CASSNRDNTGELFF
d_gene: TRBD2; abundance: .; v_gene: TRBV10-3; j_gene: TRBJ2-3; CDR3nt: TGTGCCATCAGTGTGCAGCGGGGGGGTTCAGATACGCAGTATTTT; CDR3aa: CAISVQRGGSDTQYF
d_gene: .; abundance: .; v_gene: TRBV5-1; j_gene: TRBJ1-2; CDR3nt: TGCGCCAGCAGGGAAAGGACTGAGAGGGGCACCTTC; CDR3aa: CASRERTERGTF
d_gene: .; abundance: .; v_gene: TRBV5-1; j_gene: TRBJ2-5; CDR3nt: TGCGCCAGCAGCTTGTCGTGGAAAGAGACCCAGTACTTC; CDR3aa: CASSLSWKETQYF
d_gene: TRBD2; abundance: .; v_gene: TRBV7-3; j_gene: TRBJ2-5; CDR3nt: TGTGCCAGCAGCCCCCGACTAGCCGGCAGAGAGACCCAGTACTTC; CDR3aa: CASSPRLAGRETQYF
d_gene: .; abundance: .; v_gene: TRBV9; j_gene: TRBJ2-1; CDR3nt: TGTGCCAGCAGCGGCCTACGGTTGAGCTCCTACAATGAGCAGTTCTTC; CDR3aa: CASSGLRLSSYNEQFF
d_gene: .; abundance: .; v_gene: TRBV2; j_gene: TRBJ2-5; CDR3nt: TGTGCCAGCAGCCAGACTCAGGGGGGAGAGACCCAGTACTTC; CDR3aa: CASSQTQGGETQYF
d_gene: TRBD1; abundance: .; v_gene: TRBV7-3; j_gene: TRBJ2-2; CDR3nt: TGTGCCAGCAGCGCACGGACAGGGAACACCGGGGAGCTGTTTTTT; CDR3aa: CASSARTGNTGELFF
d_gene: .; abundance: .; v_gene: TRBV2; j_gene: TRBJ2-7; CDR3nt: TGTGCCAGCACTCAGGGTACCTCCTACGAGCAGTACTTC; CDR3aa: CASTQGTSYEQYF
d_gene: TRBD1; abundance: .; v_gene: TRBV5-1; j_gene: TRBJ2-3; CDR3nt: TGCGCCAGCAGCTGGACAGGCCTAAGCACAGATACGCAGTATTTT; CDR3aa: CASSWTGLSTDTQYF
d_gene: .; abundance: .; v_gene: TRBV30; j_gene: TRBJ2-1; CDR3nt: TGTGCCTCCAGGGGTTTCAATGAGCAGTTCTTC; CDR3aa: CASRGFNEQFF
d_gene: .; abundance: .; v_gene: TRBV2; j_gene: TRBJ2-3; CDR3nt: TGTGCCAGCATGCGGTTGGGATTAGATACGCAGTATTTT; CDR3aa: CASMRLGLDTQYF
d_gene: .; abundance: .; v_gene: TRBV5-4; j_gene: TRBJ1-5; CDR3nt: TGTGCCAGCAGCCGGGGGGGGGCATCTCAGCCCCAGCATTTT; CDR3aa: CASSRGGASQPQHF
d_gene: TRBD1; abundance: .; v_gene: TRBV7-9; j_gene: TRBJ1-2; CDR3nt: TGTGCCAGCAGCTTATCCGGGACAGGGTTTGGAGGCTACACCTTC; CDR3aa: CASSLSGTGFGGYTF
d_gene: TRBD1; abundance: .; v_gene: TRBV7-2; j_gene: TRBJ1-4; CDR3nt: TGTGCCAGCAGCGAACGGACAGGGTTGGAAAAACTGTTTTTT; CDR3aa: CASSERTGLEKLFF
d_gene: TRBD2; abundance: .; v_gene: TRBV11-2; j_gene: TRBJ2-3; CDR3nt: TGTGCCAGCAGCCCGGGACTAGCGGGGATGTATACGCAGTATTTT; CDR3aa: CASSPGLAGMYTQYF
d_gene: TRBD1; abundance: .; v_gene: TRBV27; j_gene: TRBJ2-1; CDR3nt: TGTGCCAGCAGGCACAGGGGCCCATACAATGAGCAGTTCTTC; CDR3aa: CASRHRGPYNEQFF
d_gene: TRBD2; abundance: once; v_gene: TRBV11-2; j_gene: TRBJ2-3; CDR3nt: TGTGCCAGCAGCGAGGGACTAGCGGGGGTTTTTTCAGATACGCAGTATTTT; CDR3aa: CASSEGLAGVFSDTQYF
d_gene: TRBD2; abundance: .; v_gene: TRBV5-4; j_gene: TRBJ2-5; CDR3nt: TGTGCCAGCAGCCGGACTAGCGGGGAGTCCCCCCAGTACTTC; CDR3aa: CASSRTSGESPQYF
d_gene: .; abundance: once; v_gene: TRBV10-1; j_gene: TRBJ2-1; CDR3nt: TGCGCCAGCAGCCCCGGGACACATTTCTACAATGAGCAGTTCTTC; CDR3aa: CASSPGTHFYNEQFF
d_gene: TRBD1; abundance: .; v_gene: TRBV6-1; j_gene: TRBJ1-1; CDR3nt: TGTGCCAGCGGCTACAGGGGCGGGACTGAAGCTTTCTTT; CDR3aa: CASGYRGGTEAFF
d_gene: .; abundance: .; v_gene: TRBV27; j_gene: TRBJ1-2; CDR3nt: TGTGCCAGCAGTGCGAGTATGGGCTATGGCTACACCTTC; CDR3aa: CASSASMGYGYTF
d_gene: .; abundance: .; v_gene: TRBV6-5; j_gene: TRBJ1-6; CDR3nt: TGTGCCAGCAGTTACGTCACGGCTAATTCACCCCTCCACTTT; CDR3aa: CASSYVTANSPLHF
d_gene: .; abundance: .; v_gene: TRBV20-1; j_gene: TRBJ2-3; CDR3nt: TGCAGTGGGGGGGGCACAGATACGCAGTATTTT; CDR3aa: CSGGGTDTQYF
d_gene: .; abundance: .; v_gene: TRBV7-9; j_gene: TRBJ2-3; CDR3nt: TGTGCCAGCAGCCCGCCCGAGGAGGGTTTAGATACGCAGTATTTT; CDR3aa: CASSPPEEGLDTQYF
d_gene: .; abundance: .; v_gene: TRBV4-2; j_gene: TRBJ2-7; CDR3nt: TGTGCCAGCAGCCAAGACGAGTGGTACGAGCAGTACTTC; CDR3aa: CASSQDEWYEQYF
d_gene: .; abundance: .; v_gene: TRBV5-1; j_gene: TRBJ1-2; CDR3nt: TGCGCCAGCAGCTTGGAGGGACGGAACTATGGCTACACCTTC; CDR3aa: CASSLEGRNYGYTF
d_gene: .; abundance: .; v_gene: TRBV2; j_gene: TRBJ1-2; CDR3nt: TGCGCCAGCAGCGGACAGAGCTATGGCTACACCTTC; CDR3aa: CASSGQSYGYTF
d_gene: TRBD1; abundance: .; v_gene: TRBV5-1; j_gene: TRBJ1-4; CDR3nt: TGCGCCAGCAGCCGGGGACAGACCAATGAAAAACTGTTTTTT; CDR3aa: CASSRGQTNEKLFF
d_gene: .; abundance: .; v_gene: TRBV5-1; j_gene: TRBJ2-7; CDR3nt: TGCGCCAGCAGCTTGGGACCCCTGGACTCCTACGAGCAGTACTTC; CDR3aa: CASSLGPLDSYEQYF
d_gene: .; abundance: .; v_gene: TRBV5-7; j_gene: TRBJ1-2; CDR3nt: TGTGCCAGCAGCCCCGGATACAGGGCATCCGGGTATGGCTACACCTTC; CDR3aa: CASSPGYRASGYGYTF
d_gene: TRBD1; abundance: .; v_gene: TRBV9; j_gene: TRBJ1-5; CDR3nt: TGTGCCAGCAGCGTAGAGGGAGGGGGCAACCAGCCCCAGCATTTT; CDR3aa: CASSVEGGGNQPQHF